One and the same sample provided the 20 T cell receptor beta chains below, sequenced in a study of CXCR3-negative and CXCR3-positive naive CD8 T cells. Via 5' RACE with UMI labels, TRB cDNA libraries were prepared. After re-calling the 5' RACE reads, TCRdb lists one entry per CDR3 protein, DNA absent. The repertoire table contains around 92,000 distinct CDR3 sequences. Specimen: naive CXCR3- CD8+ T cells from blood. Subset denoted: CD45RO-CCR7+CD27+CD95- naive CD8+ T cells lacking CXCR3 (TNR3-). All receptors derive from a human donor in good health. Some clones in this sample may be carry-over from other donors' samples.

CDR3 protein: CASSLEGNYEQYF. The chain joins TRBV12-3 or TRBV12-4 to TRBJ2-7; TCRdb picks TRBD2, but there is no DNA to check that call. The CDR3 consists of 13 residues.

This chain uses TRBV29-1 with TRBJ2-7; the TCRdb D gene call, TRBD1, has no DNA to confirm it. CDR1 SQVTM and CDR2 ANQGSEA come from the germline V gene. CDR3 size: 12 residues. The chain's CDR3 is CSVEQGGNEQYF.

V gene TRBV7-9 combines with J gene TRBJ2-5. This CDR3 has 12 residues. Per the germline V gene, CDR1 is SEHNR and CDR2 is FQNEAQ (reference sequence). The CDR3 loop reads CASSPRGETQYF.

The CDR3 region is CASSQEASSEVIMNTEAFF. The chain is built from TRBV7-9 and TRBJ1-1. The CDR3 extends over 19 amino acids. CDR1 and CDR2 from the germline V gene are SEHNR and FQNEAQ (reference sequence).

V usage is TRBV11-2 and J usage is TRBJ2-1; TCRdb calls TRBD1, which cannot be checked without DNA. The CDR3 sequence is 13 residues long. Germline V gene data show CDR1 as SGHAT and CDR2 as FQNNGV. The CDR3 here is CASSLDSGDEQFF.

V and J are TRBV20-1 and TRBJ2-1; without DNA, the TCRdb call of TRBD2 cannot be checked. CDR3 size: 21 residues. The germline V gene encodes CDR1 DFQATT and CDR2 SNEGSKA (reference sequence). CDR3: CSASGGERQPRAGVNYNEQFF.

The chain couples TRBV15 to TRBJ2-1; as DNA is missing, the TRBD1 call by TCRdb cannot be tested. The germline V gene encodes CDR1 LNHNV and CDR2 YYDKDF (reference sequence). CDR3 size: 16 residues. The CDR3 here is CATSRSRAGSYNEQFF.

This chain uses TRBV7-9 with TRBJ2-1; the D call of TRBD1 rests on TCRdb alone, since no DNA is present to check it. There are 14 residues in the CDR3. CDR1 is SEHNR, CDR2 FQNEAQ, per germline (reference sequence). CDR3 region: CASSSGQGRNEQFF.

V and J are TRBV6-4 and TRBJ2-1; TCRdb returns TRBD2, unconfirmable since there is no DNA. The germline CDR1 and CDR2 sequences are MRHNA and SNTAGT. The CDR3 covers 17 residues. CDR3 region: CASSPGGLAGSYNEQFF.

This sequence joins TRBV29-1 and TRBJ2-1. CDR1 and CDR2 (germline): SQVTM, ANQGSEA. The CDR3 length is 11 residues. The chain's CDR3 is CSVLSYNEQFF.

The chain carries TRBV29-1 and TRBJ2-1. Germline CDR1 SQVTM, CDR2 ANQGSEA. The CDR3 covers 14 residues. CDR3 sequence reads: CSVERETEDNEQFF.

V and J are TRBV12-3 or TRBV12-4 and TRBJ1-2. This CDR3 is built from 16 residues. CDR3 sequence: CASSPETQSWDYGYTF.

V usage is TRBV29-1 and J usage is TRBJ2-3. Per germline, CDR1 SQVTM and CDR2 ANQGSEA. There are 13 residues in the CDR3. The CDR3 protein is CSALSGYTDTQYF.

The genes are TRBV24-1 and TRBJ2-7; lacking DNA, the TRBD2 call made by TCRdb goes unchecked. This CDR3 region has 13 residues. The germline V gene has CDR1 KGHDR and CDR2 SFDVKD. The CDR3 protein is CATSEGGWHEQYF.

The CDR3 reads CASKDQQETQYF. The chain joins TRBV10-2 to TRBJ2-5. Looked up from germline, CDR1 is WSHSY and CDR2 is SAAADI. CDR3 length: 12 residues.

The J gene is TRBJ1-1, the V gene TRBV29-1; TCRdb's assignment of TRBD1 cannot be checked, as there is no DNA. The CDR3 is 12 amino acids. CDR1 and CDR2 from the germline V gene are SQVTM and ANQGSEA. The CDR3 loop is CSVRAEDTEAFF.

The chain combines TRBV29-1 with TRBJ1-1. Looked up from germline, CDR1 is SQVTM and CDR2 is ANQGSEA. The CDR3 has 11 amino acids. The CDR3 loop is CSVVGQEEAFF.

The V call is TRBV29-1, the J call TRBJ2-1; absent DNA, TCRdb's TRBD2 call cannot be checked. From germline, CDR1 is SQVTM and CDR2 ANQGSEA. The CDR3 covers 15 residues. CDR3: CSVEEGLTSGNEQFF.

V gene TRBV30 combines with J gene TRBJ2-1; the D call of TRBD1 rests on TCRdb alone, since no DNA is present to check it. The CDR3 sequence is 15 residues long. CDR1 is GTSNPN and CDR2 is SVGIG in the germline V gene (reference sequence). The CDR3 reads CAWREGGSSYNEQFF. Full variable domain (outside the CDR3, taken from reference TRBV30 and TRBJ2-1): SQTIHQWPATLVQPVGSPLSLECTVEGTSNPNLYWYRQAAGRGLQLLFYSVGIGQISSEVPQNLSASRPQDRQFILSSKKLLLSDSGFYLCAWREGGSSYNEQFFGPGTRLTVL.

The genes are TRBV4-2 and TRBJ2-7; TCRdb reports TRBD1, a call that lacks DNA to check it against. The length of the CDR3 is 14 residues. From germline, CDR1 is LGHNA and CDR2 YNFKEQ. CDR3 amino acids: CASSPAFGGSEQYF.